This T cell receptor (beta chain) stems from a study of blood T cell repertoires in COVID-19. CDR1 is SGHNT, CDR2 YYREEE, per germline (reference sequence). The CDR3 is 15 residues long. Trimming took 4 bases from V and 3 from J; bases not matched to a gene: 8. This clone has a handful of counts. Data came from immunoSEQ multiplex PCR; TCRdb stores just in-frame clones and leaves some out. The sample lists some 130,000 clones, 80% to 90% occurring once. The sequenced sample was PBMCs or T cells enriched from blood (not recorded which). This receptor was taken from a woman in her forties or fifties who had recovered from COVID-19. The V call is TRBV5-4, the J call TRBJ2-3; TRBD1 matches 7 bases. CDR3 coding DNA: TGTGCCAGCAGCGTGGAGACAGGGAGAACAGATACGCAGTATTTT. Encoded protein: CASSVETGRTDTQYF.